This is a list of T cell receptor beta chains from one sample in a study of blood T cell repertoires in COVID-19. Repertoires were generated with immunoSEQ multiplex PCR, while TCRdb's copy carries only in-frame clones and drops some. Of hundreds of thousands of clones in the sample, roughly 89% were seen once. Sequencing was done on a sample of PBMCs or T cells enriched from blood (not recorded which). Receptors originate from a woman aged 25 to 39 with acute COVID-19. The CDR3 runs from the conserved cysteine through the conserved F or W. Fields, in order: CDR3 protein, CDR3 DNA, D gene, clone size, V gene, J gene. The D gene is left open where the match is weak. Size tells how often a clone was seen (once, few, many) or the class of an expanded clone, and some rows leave it out.

CDR3 protein: CASSESATGVGVQYF
CDR3 DNA: TGTGCCAGCAGTGAATCTGCGACCGGGGTTGGTGTGCAGTACTTC
D gene: .
clone size: .
V gene: TRBV25-1
J gene: TRBJ2-7

CDR3 protein: CASSSRETQYF
CDR3 DNA: TGCGCCAGCAGTTCTCGAGAGACCCAGTACTTC
D gene: .
clone size: few
V gene: TRBV5-1
J gene: TRBJ2-5

CDR3 protein: CASGLPVTEAFF
CDR3 DNA: TGTGCCAGCGGTTTGCCGGTCACTGAAGCTTTCTTT
D gene: .
clone size: .
V gene: TRBV27
J gene: TRBJ1-1

CDR3 protein: CASSNQGLVTDTQYF
CDR3 DNA: TGTGCCAGCAGCAACCAGGGTCTTGTCACAGATACGCAGTATTTT
D gene: .
clone size: .
V gene: TRBV7-3
J gene: TRBJ2-3

CDR3 protein: CAWSVGDRRVTEAFF
CDR3 DNA: TGTGCCTGGAGTGTTGGGGACAGGAGGGTTACTGAAGCTTTCTTT
D gene: TRBD1
clone size: .
V gene: TRBV30
J gene: TRBJ1-1

CDR3 protein: CASSLGAVSNEKLFF
CDR3 DNA: TGTGCCAGCAGCTTGGGGGCTGTTTCAAATGAAAAACTGTTTTTT
D gene: .
clone size: .
V gene: TRBV5-5
J gene: TRBJ1-4

CDR3 protein: CASSVRTGPYEQYF
CDR3 DNA: TGTGCCAGCAGCGTACGGACAGGCCCCTACGAGCAGTACTTC
D gene: TRBD1
clone size: once
V gene: TRBV9
J gene: TRBJ2-7

CDR3 protein: CASSKSKPTTNTEAFF
CDR3 DNA: TGTGCCAGCAGCAAATCGAAGCCGACTACAAACACTGAAGCTTTCTTT
D gene: .
clone size: .
V gene: TRBV21-1
J gene: TRBJ1-1

CDR3 protein: CASSLGGYQPQHF
CDR3 DNA: TGTGCCAGCAGCTTAGGCGGGTATCAGCCCCAGCATTTT
D gene: .
clone size: .
V gene: TRBV7-8
J gene: TRBJ1-5

CDR3 protein: CACHSSGNTIYF
CDR3 DNA: TGTGCCTGCCATTCCTCTGGAAACACCATATATTTT
D gene: .
clone size: .
V gene: TRBV30
J gene: TRBJ1-3

CDR3 protein: CASSLTSGGSGDTQYF
CDR3 DNA: TGTGCCAGCAGCCTTACGAGCGGGGGTTCTGGAGATACGCAGTATTTT
D gene: TRBD2
clone size: .
V gene: TRBV3-1/TRBV3-2
J gene: TRBJ2-3

CDR3 protein: CASSPYLPGQMNTEAFF
CDR3 DNA: TGTGCCAGCAGTCCCTACCTACCGGGACAGATGAACACTGAAGCTTTCTTT
D gene: TRBD1
clone size: .
V gene: TRBV27
J gene: TRBJ1-1

CDR3 protein: CSVERDAGYGYTF
CDR3 DNA: TGCAGCGTTGAACGGGATGCCGGCTATGGCTACACCTTC
D gene: .
clone size: once
V gene: TRBV29-1
J gene: TRBJ1-2

CDR3 protein: CASSQTGAEAFF
CDR3 DNA: TGTGCCAGCAGCCAGACAGGAGCTGAAGCTTTCTTT
D gene: .
clone size: .
V gene: TRBV6-2/TRBV6-3
J gene: TRBJ1-1

CDR3 protein: CATSDRQGRNEQYF
CDR3 DNA: TGTGCCACCAGTGACCGACAGGGGAGGAACGAGCAGTACTTC
D gene: TRBD1
clone size: .
V gene: TRBV24-1
J gene: TRBJ2-7

CDR3 protein: CSASPGGSYEQYF
CDR3 DNA: TGCAGTGCTAGTCCAGGGGGATCGTACGAGCAGTACTTC
D gene: TRBD1
clone size: .
V gene: TRBV20-1
J gene: TRBJ2-7

CDR3 protein: CASSYSHRNSPLHF
CDR3 DNA: TGTGCCAGCAGTTACTCCCACAGGAATTCACCCCTCCACTTT
D gene: .
clone size: few
V gene: TRBV6-2/TRBV6-3
J gene: TRBJ1-6

CDR3 protein: CASTTGGYGYTF
CDR3 DNA: TGTGCCAGCACGACAGGGGGCTATGGCTACACCTTC
D gene: TRBD1
clone size: .
V gene: TRBV25-1
J gene: TRBJ1-2

CDR3 protein: CASSPHFRGVGETQYF
CDR3 DNA: TGTGCCAGCAGCCCCCACTTTCGGGGGGTGGGAGAGACCCAGTACTTC
D gene: TRBD2
clone size: .
V gene: TRBV7-8
J gene: TRBJ2-5

CDR3 protein: CASSLEALRETQYF
CDR3 DNA: TGTGCCAGCAGCTTGGAAGCGCTGCGGGAGACCCAGTACTTC
D gene: .
clone size: .
V gene: TRBV5-4
J gene: TRBJ2-5

CDR3 protein: CASSLSGSSYNEQFF
CDR3 DNA: TGTGCCAGCAGCTTAAGCGGTAGCTCCTACAATGAGCAGTTCTTC
D gene: .
clone size: many
V gene: TRBV11-2
J gene: TRBJ2-1

CDR3 protein: CASSWDSNSNQPQHF
CDR3 DNA: TGCGCCAGCAGTTGGGACAGCAATAGCAATCAGCCCCAGCATTTT
D gene: TRBD1
clone size: .
V gene: TRBV5-1
J gene: TRBJ1-5

CDR3 protein: CASSGSSPQPQHF
CDR3 DNA: TGTGCCAGCAGCGGGTCCTCCCCTCAGCCCCAGCATTTT
D gene: .
clone size: .
V gene: TRBV2
J gene: TRBJ1-5

CDR3 protein: CASSQDPLSYEQYF
CDR3 DNA: TGTGCCAGCAGCCAAGATCCCCTCTCCTACGAGCAGTACTTC
D gene: .
clone size: once
V gene: TRBV3-1/TRBV3-2
J gene: TRBJ2-7

CDR3 protein: CASSEQGIAGELFF
CDR3 DNA: TGTGCCAGCAGTGAACAGGGGATCGCCGGGGAGCTGTTTTTT
D gene: .
clone size: .
V gene: TRBV2
J gene: TRBJ2-2

CDR3 protein: CASSDNNSPLHF
CDR3 DNA: TGTGCCAGCAGTGATAATAATTCACCCCTCCACTTT
D gene: .
clone size: .
V gene: TRBV25-1
J gene: TRBJ1-6

CDR3 protein: CASSLGTGDGETQYF
CDR3 DNA: TGCGCCAGCAGCTTGGGGACGGGGGACGGGGAGACCCAGTACTTC
D gene: .
clone size: .
V gene: TRBV5-1
J gene: TRBJ2-5

CDR3 protein: CASSTQGQLDSPLHF
CDR3 DNA: TGTGCCAGCAGCACCCAGGGACAGTTAGATTCACCCCTCCACTTT
D gene: TRBD1
clone size: .
V gene: TRBV7-9
J gene: TRBJ1-6

CDR3 protein: CASSLRTDNGYTF
CDR3 DNA: TGTGCCAGCAGCTTAAGGACTGATAATGGCTACACCTTC
D gene: .
clone size: .
V gene: TRBV7-9
J gene: TRBJ1-2

CDR3 protein: CASSLAGGPDTQYF
CDR3 DNA: TGTGCCAGCAGTTTAGCGGGGGGGCCCGATACGCAGTATTTT
D gene: TRBD2
clone size: .
V gene: TRBV28
J gene: TRBJ2-3

CDR3 protein: CASSYSPDTEAFF
CDR3 DNA: TGTGCCAGCAGTTACTCGCCAGACACTGAAGCTTTCTTT
D gene: .
clone size: .
V gene: TRBV6-6
J gene: TRBJ1-1

CDR3 protein: CASSTDRGEGTDTQYF
CDR3 DNA: TGTGCCAGCAGCACCGACAGGGGGGAGGGTACAGATACGCAGTATTTT
D gene: TRBD1
clone size: .
V gene: TRBV5-5
J gene: TRBJ2-3

CDR3 protein: CASTRSGANVLTF
CDR3 DNA: TGTGCCAGCACCCGCTCTGGGGCCAACGTCCTGACTTTC
D gene: .
clone size: .
V gene: TRBV6-5
J gene: TRBJ2-6

CDR3 protein: CASSSLRDTEAFF
CDR3 DNA: TGTGCCAGCAGCTCCCTCCGGGACACTGAAGCTTTCTTT
D gene: .
clone size: once
V gene: TRBV7-9
J gene: TRBJ1-1

CDR3 protein: CATSDFSGGNEQFF
CDR3 DNA: TGTGCCACCAGTGATTTCTCCGGGGGAAATGAGCAGTTCTTC
D gene: .
clone size: many
V gene: TRBV24-1
J gene: TRBJ2-1

CDR3 protein: CASSSDSYEQYF
CDR3 DNA: TGTGCCAGCAGCTCCGACAGCTACGAGCAGTACTTC
D gene: .
clone size: .
V gene: TRBV11-1
J gene: TRBJ2-7

CDR3 protein: CASRPSSQGTEAFF
CDR3 DNA: TGTGCCAGCCGCCCCTCATCACAGGGCACTGAAGCTTTCTTT
D gene: .
clone size: .
V gene: TRBV7-3
J gene: TRBJ1-1

CDR3 protein: CASRGTGGQETQYF
CDR3 DNA: TGTGCCAGCCGCGGGACAGGGGGCCAAGAGACCCAGTACTTC
D gene: TRBD1
clone size: .
V gene: TRBV2
J gene: TRBJ2-5

CDR3 protein: CASSLGLYQPQHF
CDR3 DNA: TGTGCCAGCAGTTTGGGACTCTATCAGCCCCAGCATTTT
D gene: .
clone size: .
V gene: TRBV12-3/TRBV12-4
J gene: TRBJ1-5

CDR3 protein: CASSIVGGETQYF
CDR3 DNA: TGTGCCAGTAGTATAGTCGGGGGGGAGACCCAGTACTTC
D gene: TRBD2
clone size: .
V gene: TRBV19
J gene: TRBJ2-5

CDR3 protein: CASSLEGTSWETQYF
CDR3 DNA: TGTGCCAGCAGCTTGGAGGGGACTAGCTGGGAGACCCAGTACTTC
D gene: TRBD2
clone size: .
V gene: TRBV5-4
J gene: TRBJ2-5

CDR3 protein: CAIRGDGRDDYGYTF
CDR3 DNA: TGTGCCATCAGAGGGGATGGGAGGGATGACTATGGCTACACCTTC
D gene: .
clone size: .
V gene: TRBV10-3
J gene: TRBJ1-2

CDR3 protein: CASSQGAEVSNQPQHF
CDR3 DNA: TGCGCCAGCAGCCAAGGGGCCGAAGTCAGCAATCAGCCCCAGCATTTT
D gene: .
clone size: .
V gene: TRBV4-1
J gene: TRBJ1-5

CDR3 protein: CASTLTGGPTNYGYTF
CDR3 DNA: TGTGCCAGCACCCTTACGGGGGGGCCAACTAACTATGGCTACACCTTC
D gene: .
clone size: .
V gene: TRBV7-9
J gene: TRBJ1-2

CDR3 protein: CASTFDRSGNQPQHF
CDR3 DNA: TGTGCCAGCACGTTCGACAGGTCAGGCAATCAGCCCCAGCATTTT
D gene: .
clone size: once
V gene: TRBV7-2
J gene: TRBJ1-5

CDR3 protein: CAWTLSGVGQPQHF
CDR3 DNA: TGTGCCTGGACTTTATCAGGGGTCGGTCAGCCCCAGCATTTT
D gene: .
clone size: .
V gene: TRBV30
J gene: TRBJ1-5

CDR3 protein: CASSSRPRAFGEKLFF
CDR3 DNA: TGTGCCAGCAGTTCCCGGCCCAGGGCGTTTGGTGAAAAACTGTTTTTT
D gene: .
clone size: .
V gene: TRBV5-6
J gene: TRBJ1-4

CDR3 protein: CANTTSGIYEQYF
CDR3 DNA: TGTGCCAATACGACTAGCGGTATCTACGAGCAGTACTTC
D gene: TRBD2
clone size: .
V gene: TRBV19
J gene: TRBJ2-7

CDR3 protein: CASSVTTGVSGNTIYF
CDR3 DNA: TGTGCCAGCAGTGTTACCACAGGGGTCTCAGGAAACACCATATATTTT
D gene: TRBD1
clone size: .
V gene: TRBV6-1
J gene: TRBJ1-3